This T cell receptor (beta chain) was profiled in a study of blood T cell repertoires in COVID-19. The wider study: The origin of the acute and convalescent COVID-19 samples was the United States, Italy and Spain. Nucleic acid was either cDNA or gDNA, and it came from T cells, B-cell-depleted T cells, or PBMCs.

In the original analysis: Researchers report that nucleated cell counts were estimated from reference gene primer amplification. The table came from immunoSEQ multiplex PCR; TCRdb's copy has only in-frame clones and leaves some out. The DNA gave D and trimming, while V, J and clone size come from that table. The sample yields 210,000 or so clones, about 90% seen once. The CDR3 has 16 residues. The germline gives CDR1 ENHRY, CDR2 SYGVKD. Losses at the gene ends were 0 bases for V and 8 bases for J; bases not matched to a gene: 9. This clone was seen only once. The sample taken for sequencing was peripheral blood. This chain connects TRBV10-3 to TRBJ2-1; 8 bases align to TRBD2. This receptor was taken from a man aged 40-55 years with active or convalescent COVID-19. CDR3 residues: CAISESSGTSPYEQFF. The CDR3 region has the DNA TGTGCCATCAGTGAGTCGAGTGGGACTAGTCCATATGAGCAGTTCTTC.